This TCR beta chain was captured by sequencing in a study of blood T cell repertoires in COVID-19. Turning to the study itself: Sites across the United States, Italy and Spain contributed samples from acute and convalescent COVID-19.

Source study methods: Quantification of nucleated cells was approximated via reference gene primer amplification. The repertoire was sequenced with immunoSEQ multiplex PCR; TCRdb's copy has only in-frame clones and lacks some. V and J calls and clone size are those listed in that table; D and trimming were worked out from the DNA. The data show 90,000 or so clones, 80% to 95% seen once. As for this clone: At one of its ends the junction is not consistent with the germline gene, which may arise from a read error.

This CDR3 comprises 12 residues. CDR1 is SGHNT, CDR2 YYREEE, per germline (reference sequence). Patients in Seattle were enrolled during active infection, then followed longitudinally. V and J are TRBV5-4 and TRBJ2-1, with TRBD2 as a possible D gene (5 bases). The origin of this receptor is a man between 18 and 35 years old with COVID-19, enrolled during active disease. The sample consisted of peripheral blood. The CDR3: CASSLGGQAGIF. CDR3 in DNA: TGTGCCAGCAGCTTGGGCGGGCAGGCCGGAATCTTC.